One and the same sample provided the 29 T cell receptor beta chains below, sequenced in a study of regulatory T cells in long-lasting Graves disease. Documented time point: persistent/refractory GD, antithyroid drugs over 5 years with positive TRAb. PBMC RNA served as the TCR library source. To make TCR beta libraries, researchers used iRepertoire HTBI primers and Arm-PCR of CDR3 regions. TCRdb re-derived calls from the multiplex PCR reads in MiXCR, one entry per CDR3 protein. Of 600,000 to 850,000 distinct CDR3 sequences listed, around 30% are singletons. The sample in question was peripheral blood mononuclear cells (PBMCs), obtained when the disease was refractory, from a patient treated with antithyroid drugs. Every receptor here comes from a female donor with Graves disease.

Only a few counts were recorded for this clonotype. CDR3 protein: CSVVVGSFEQYF. DNA of the CDR3: TGCAGCGTTGTGGTAGGAAGTTTCGAGCAGTACTTC. The chain carries TRBV29-1 and TRBJ2-7; no reliable D call. The CDR3 length is 12 residues. Germline lookup yields CDR1 SQVTM and CDR2 ANQGSEA. The germline V and J ends were trimmed by 4 bases and 6 bases, with 13 bases remaining between them.

The gene calls are TRBV5-6 and TRBJ1-5; 9 bases line up with TRBD1. The J segment lost 3 bases and the V segment lost 4 bases, leaving 8 bases of the junction unmatched. The germline gives CDR1 SGHDT, CDR2 YYEEEE. This CDR3 has 16 residues. The DNA of the CDR3 is TGTGCCAGCAGCAGATCCGGGACAGGGCACAATCAGCCCCAGCATTTT. Protein product: CASSRSGTGHNQPQHF.

Details on this clonotype: This may stem from a read error, because a much larger clone lies one nucleotide away. This chain connects TRBV27 to TRBJ1-2; D may be TRBD1 (6 bases). The CDR3 sequence is 14 residues long. Germline lookup yields CDR1 MNHEY and CDR2 SMNVEV (reference sequence). V was cut by 8 bases and J by 7 bases, with 20 bases left in between. The CDR3 loop is CASEITGSWSGYTF. The CDR3, as DNA: TGTGCCAGCGAAATTACAGGGTCGTGGAGTGGCTACACCTTC.

This clonotype was observed many times. The CDR3 here is CATSESGTNTEAFF. Here the CDR3 DNA reads TGTGCCACCAGTGAGTCCGGGACAAACACTGAAGCTTTCTTT. The genes are TRBV24-1 and TRBJ1-1; maybe TRBD1 (6 bases). The V gene's germline CDR1 is KGHDR and CDR2 SFDVKD. The CDR3 is made up of 14 amino acids. Between the trimmed V and J ends, which lost 4 bases and 2 bases, there was a span of 10 bases.

The V call is TRBV19, the J call TRBJ2-7; D unclear. This CDR3 region has 13 residues. Germline assignment: CDR1 LNHDA and CDR2 SQIVND (reference sequence). Trimming left V 3 bases short and J 2 bases short, with 8 bases between. The chain's CDR3 is CASSMAGPYEQYF. Here the CDR3 DNA reads TGTGCCAGTAGTATGGCTGGCCCCTACGAGCAGTACTTC.

This clonotype was observed a handful of times. The V call is TRBV20-1, the J call TRBJ2-7; no reliable D call. The CDR3 length is 12 residues. Germline-derived CDR1 and CDR2 are DFQATT and SNEGSKA (reference sequence). V gave up 3 bases and J gave up 0 bases, with 6 bases separating them. In nucleotides, the CDR3 is TGCAGTGCTAGTCCCAGCTCCTACGAGCAGTACTTC. This sequence encodes CSASPSSYEQYF.

The chain links TRBV6-5 to TRBJ1-5; a weak D match, TRBD1 (5 bases). There are 15 residues in the CDR3. The germline gives CDR1 MNHEY, CDR2 SVGAGI. V shed 0 bases and J shed 2 bases, with 8 bases lying between them. CDR3 region: CASSYSKTGNQPQHF. The CDR3, as DNA: TGTGCCAGCAGTTACTCGAAGACAGGCAATCAGCCCCAGCATTTT.

This sequence joins TRBV2 and TRBJ1-5, with D perhaps TRBD1 (5 bases). CDR1 and CDR2 (germline): SNHLY, FYNNEI. The CDR3 runs to 13 residues. V lost 8 bases and J 6 bases, leaving 14 bases between the germline ends. CDR3 sequence reads: CASHLSTGQPQHF. CDR3 DNA sequence: TGTGCCAGCCACCTATCTACAGGTCAGCCCCAGCATTTT.

This sequence joins TRBV20-1 and TRBJ2-7, with 9 bases aligning to TRBD2. The CDR3 is made up of 15 amino acids. V shed 1 base, J shed 1 base, and the junction held 5 bases outside the gene matches. The germline V gene has CDR1 DFQATT and CDR2 SNEGSKA (reference sequence). The CDR3 coding sequence is TGCAGTGCTAGAGGAGGGGCGGGAGGGTCCTACGAGCAGTACTTC. Its protein product is CSARGGAGGSYEQYF.

The J gene is TRBJ1-2, the V gene TRBV10-2, with D uncertain. V was pared by 7 bases and J by 4 bases, with 13 bases between. The CDR3 loop spans 13 amino acids. Germline loops: CDR1 WSHSY, CDR2 SAAADI. CDR3 protein: CASIGGGIYGYTF. The CDR3 DNA reads as TGCGCCAGCATAGGTGGCGGGATCTATGGCTACACCTTC.

This clonotype has just a few counts. This chain joins TRBV20-1 and TRBJ1-1; D gene uncertain. Germline loops: CDR1 DFQATT, CDR2 SNEGSKA (reference sequence). Trimming cost V 1 base and J 11 bases, with 8 bases left between them. The CDR3 has 10 residues. CDR3 sequence: CSARVLEAFF. The CDR3 DNA is TGCAGTGCTAGAGTTCTTGAGGCTTTCTTT.

This clonotype was seen a handful of times. This chain connects TRBV12-3 or TRBV12-4 to TRBJ2-7; 8 bases are a match to TRBD2. The CDR3 contains 14 residues. Germline trimming cut 7 bases from V and 4 bases from J; bases unmatched to any gene: 9. CDR3: CASTKGTSRYEQYF. CDR3 nucleotides: TGTGCCAGCACCAAGGGGACTAGTCGTTACGAGCAGTACTTC.

This clonotype appeared many times. The chain recombines TRBV6-5 with TRBJ1-1, with D possibly matching TRBD1 (6 bases). The CDR3 spans 15 residues. The germline CDR1 and CDR2 sequences are MNHEY and SVGAGI. Trimming cost V 2 bases and J 3 bases, with 13 bases left between them. CDR3 protein: CASSYRQGSDTEAFF. The CDR3 nucleotides are TGTGCCAGCAGTTACCGTCAGGGGTCGGACACTGAAGCTTTCTTT.

This clonotype was observed at least ten times. The chain uses TRBV12-5 and TRBJ2-7; 11 bases fit TRBD2. Trimming at V came to 5 bases and at J to 0 bases, leaving 6 bases not matched to a gene. Germline CDR1 and CDR2: LGHNT and FRNRAP. This CDR3 spans 16 amino acids. The CDR3: CASGASGTSGSYEQYF. In nucleotides, the CDR3 is TGTGCTAGTGGTGCCTCCGGGACTAGCGGCTCCTACGAGCAGTACTTC.

This chain connects TRBV6-5 to TRBJ1-6; possible D gene TRBD1, 6 bases. CDR3 size: 16 residues. The V gene's germline CDR1 is MNHEY and CDR2 SVGAGI. Trimming left V 2 bases short and J 3 bases short, with 11 bases between. The CDR3 DNA reads as TGTGCCAGCAGTTACGGGGCGGGACACTATAATTCACCCCTCCACTTT. Protein sequence: CASSYGAGHYNSPLHF.

This clonotype was seen more than once but under ten times. The chain links TRBV12-3 or TRBV12-4 to TRBJ1-4; TRBD1 matches at 10 bases. CDR3 length: 17 amino acids. V lost 3 bases to trimming and J lost 4 bases; unmatched junction nucleotides: 8. The CDR3 DNA sequence: TGTGCCAGCAGTTTCAGGACAGGGGGGGCATATAATGAAAAACTGTTTTTT. Translated: CASSFRTGGAYNEKLFF.

The chain uses TRBV24-1 and TRBJ2-5, with D maybe TRBD2 (5 bases). Germline V gene data show CDR1 as KGHDR and CDR2 as SFDVKD. CDR3 size: 13 residues. V dropped 4 bases and J dropped 1 base, with 6 bases sitting between them. CDR3 residues: CATSERGQETQYF. The CDR3 DNA reads as TGTGCCACCAGTGAACGGGGCCAAGAGACCCAGTACTTC.

This clonotype was seen a few times. This rearrangement joins TRBV30 to TRBJ1-4; 10 nucleotides match TRBD1. Trimming at V came to 1 base and at J to 8 bases, leaving 10 bases not matched to a gene. CDR1 and CDR2 (germline): GTSNPN, SVGIG (reference sequence). The CDR3 runs 16 residues. CDR3 sequence (DNA): TGTGCCTGGAGTGCCGTAAGACAGGGGGCGCGCGAAAAACTGTTTTTT. Protein sequence: CAWSAVRQGAREKLFF.

The V gene is TRBV9, the J gene TRBJ2-2; perhaps TRBD2 as D (6 bases). The germline V gene encodes CDR1 SGDLS and CDR2 YYNGEE. CDR3 length: 16 amino acids. The V and J ends lost 4 bases and 0 bases respectively, with 13 bases between them. In nucleotides, the CDR3 is TGTGCCAGCAGCCCACGAGGGACTCCGAACACCGGGGAGCTGTTTTTT. Its translation: CASSPRGTPNTGELFF. Based on the CDR3 plus reference TRBV9 and TRBJ2-2, the full variable domain is DSGVTQTPKHLITATGQRVTLRCSPRSGDLSVYWYQQSLDQGLQFLIQYYNGEERAKGNILERFSAQQFPDLHSELNLSSLELGDSALYFCASSPRGTPNTGELFFGEGSRLTVL.

This chain links TRBV5-1 with TRBJ2-4; TRBD2 is a possible D gene (6 bases). The CDR3 totals 16 residues. Germline lookup yields CDR1 SGHRS and CDR2 YFSETQ. V lost 4 bases and J lost 0, with 14 bases in between. CDR3 loop: CASSPAAGLAKNIQYF. The CDR3 nucleotides read TGCGCCAGCAGCCCCGCCGCGGGGCTAGCCAAAAACATTCAGTACTTC.

A note on this clonotype: The junction differs from germline at one of its ends, possibly a read error. The rearrangement links TRBV2 to TRBJ1-5; D gene uncertain. CDR1 SNHLY and CDR2 FYNNEI come from the germline V gene. This CDR3 is 13 amino acids long. For the CDR3, the DNA is TGTGCCGGCAGCGTAAATAGCAATCAGCCCCAGCATTTT. Its protein product is CAGSVNSNQPQHF.

This clonotype was counted a few times. The rearrangement joins TRBV29-1 to TRBJ2-7; TRBD1 is a possible D gene (6 bases). V was cut by 5 bases and J by 3 bases, with 8 bases left in between. The CDR3 has 11 residues. Looked up from germline, CDR1 is SQVTM and CDR2 is ANQGSEA. CDR3 coding DNA: TGCAGCGTTAAGGACAGCTACGAGCAGTACTTC. Translated, it gives CSVKDSYEQYF.

This clonotype was observed at least ten times. This chain connects TRBV6-2 or TRBV6-3 to TRBJ1-5; D unclear. Germline lookup yields CDR1 MNHEY and CDR2 SVGEGT. V was cut by 6 bases and J by 0 bases, with 3 bases left in between. The CDR3 sequence is 12 residues long. Written as DNA, the CDR3 is TGTGCCAGCAGGAATAGCAATCAGCCCCAGCATTTT. Amino acid sequence: CASRNSNQPQHF.

This clonotype has a handful of counts. This sequence may be a read error, since a much larger clone differs from it by one base. The chain joins TRBV7-3 to TRBJ1-1, with D hard to call. Trimming left V 3 bases short and J 1 base short, with 6 bases between. Germline CDR1 SGHTA, CDR2 FQGTGA. CDR3 length: 13 amino acids. CDR3 amino acids: CASSFEPNTEAFF. The CDR3 nucleotides read TGTGCCAGCAGCTTCGAACCGAACACTGAAGCTTTCTTT.

V and J are TRBV11-2 and TRBJ2-5; 12 nucleotides match TRBD2. The V gene's germline CDR1 is SGHAT and CDR2 FQNNGV. Trimming removed 6 bases from V and 2 bases from J; junction bases left unmatched: 7. This CDR3 is built from 16 residues. The CDR3 DNA reads as TGTGCCAGCAGGCCAGGACTAGCGGGACGGCAAGAGACCCAGTACTTC. Its translation: CASRPGLAGRQETQYF. Based on the CDR3 plus reference TRBV11-2 and TRBJ2-5, the full variable domain is EAGVAQSPRYKIIEKRQSVAFWCNPISGHATLYWYQQILGQGPKLLIQFQNNGVVDDSQLPKDRFSAERLKGVDSTLKIQPAKLEDSAVYLCASRPGLAGRQETQYFGPGTRLLVL.

V is TRBV29-1 and J is TRBJ2-6, with a weak D call TRBD1 (5 bases). From germline, CDR1 is SQVTM and CDR2 ANQGSEA. V was clipped by 4 bases and J by 2 bases, with 12 bases between them. The CDR3 is 15 amino acids. The CDR3 protein is CSVAGGQAGANVLTF. CDR3 DNA: TGCAGCGTTGCGGGTGGACAAGCTGGGGCCAACGTCCTGACTTTC.

This clonotype was observed a handful of times. The chain couples TRBV7-3 to TRBJ1-2, with 7 nucleotides matching TRBD1. The CDR3 covers 14 residues. The V segment lost 5 bases and the J segment 7 bases; nucleotides outside the gene matches: 10. Per the germline V gene, CDR1 is SGHTA and CDR2 is FQGTGA. The CDR3 loop reads CASSPTGSEGGYTF. As DNA, the CDR3 is TGTGCCAGCAGCCCGACAGGGTCGGAGGGTGGCTACACCTTC.

The rearrangement joins TRBV7-2 to TRBJ1-3; D might be TRBD1 (6 bases). The CDR3 has 16 residues. Germline CDR1 is SGHTA and CDR2 is FQGNSA. The V and J ends lost 5 bases and 2 bases respectively, with 16 bases between them. CDR3 sequence (DNA): TGTGCCAGCAGCGTTAGTGGAGGGGGACCTGGAAACACCATATATTTT. Translating it yields CASSVSGGGPGNTIYF.

This clonotype was detected only a few times. V gene TRBV6-1 combines with J gene TRBJ1-1, with a possible D match to TRBD1 (5 bases). Trimming removed 4 bases at V and 5 bases at J, with 17 bases between. The CDR3 has 15 amino acids. The V gene's germline CDR1 is MNHNS and CDR2 SASEGT. The CDR3 here is CASSATGQPRTEAFF. CDR3 sequence (DNA): TGTGCCAGCAGTGCTACGGGGCAGCCTAGGACTGAAGCTTTCTTT.